The rows below give T cell receptor beta chains drawn from one sample of a study of blood T cell repertoires in COVID-19. TCRdb's copy holds only in-frame clones and misses some; the assay was immunoSEQ multiplex PCR. The sample consists of some 300,000 clones, around 90% of them appearing once. Sequencing was done on a sample of peripheral blood. The receptor set was obtained from a woman between 40 and 50 years old with COVID-19, enrolled during active disease. CDR3s include the opening cysteine and the closing phenylalanine or tryptophan. A D gene is named only where the DNA matches it firmly. Clone size is shown for a subset of rows, as once, few, many or a class of expanded clone.

V,size,J,D,CDR3,DNA
TRBV6-8,.,TRBJ1-1,TRBD1,CASTWTGTNTEAFF,TGTGCCAGCACCTGGACAGGGACGAACACTGAAGCTTTCTTT
TRBV27,.,TRBJ2-7,.,CASSFKSRVNEQYF,TGTGCCAGCAGTTTCAAGTCGAGAGTGAACGAGCAGTACTTC
TRBV4-1,.,TRBJ2-2,TRBD1,CASSQELGSDRAGTGELFF,TGCGCCAGCAGCCAAGAACTAGGGAGTGACAGGGCGGGCACCGGGGAGCTGTTTTTT
TRBV5-1,.,TRBJ2-1,TRBD2,CASSFGTSGPSYNEQFF,TGCGCCAGCAGTTTCGGGACTAGCGGACCTTCCTACAATGAGCAGTTCTTC
TRBV7-2,.,TRBJ2-5,TRBD1,CASSPRTGGETQYF,TGTGCCAGCAGCCCGCGGACAGGGGGGGAGACCCAGTACTTC
TRBV28,.,TRBJ1-5,TRBD1,CASTTGGQPQHF,TGTGCCAGTACTACAGGGGGTCAGCCCCAGCATTTT
TRBV5-1,.,TRBJ2-1,.,CASRLSFGGNEQFF,TGCGCCAGCAGACTTAGTTTCGGTGGCAATGAGCAGTTCTTC
TRBV30,.,TRBJ1-2,.,CAWSVGRVHGYTF,TGTGCCTGGAGTGTAGGCAGGGTCCATGGCTACACCTTC
TRBV4-3,.,TRBJ2-3,.,CASSQGPAGSTDTQYF,TGCGCCAGCAGCCAAGGACCAGCGGGTAGCACAGATACGCAGTATTTT
TRBV13,.,TRBJ2-3,TRBD2,CASSLGTSGGDTQYF,TGTGCCAGCAGCTTAGGGACTAGCGGAGGGGATACGCAGTATTTT
TRBV28,.,TRBJ1-2,.,CASSSTDGYTF,TGTGCCAGCAGTTCGACAGACGGCTACACCTTC
TRBV3-1/TRBV3-2,.,TRBJ2-1,.,CASSPSRGGSYNEQFF,TGTGCCAGCAGCCCCTCACGCGGTGGCTCCTACAATGAGCAGTTCTTC
TRBV4-1,.,TRBJ2-3,TRBD2,CASSQAGSGRVHTQYF,TGCGCCAGCAGCCAAGCCGGTAGCGGGAGAGTACATACGCAGTATTTT
TRBV9,.,TRBJ2-6,.,CASSVGVKGERSGANVLTF,TGTGCCAGCAGCGTAGGGGTCAAGGGGGAGCGCTCTGGGGCCAACGTCCTGACTTTC
TRBV4-3,.,TRBJ2-1,TRBD1,CASSSRRRQGGNEQFF,TGCGCCAGCAGCTCAAGAAGAAGACAGGGTGGTAATGAGCAGTTCTTC
TRBV27,.,TRBJ2-1,.,CASSLGAGEQFF,TGTGCCAGCAGTTTAGGAGCCGGGGAGCAGTTCTTC
TRBV11-3,.,TRBJ2-7,TRBD1,CAIGTGGSYEQYF,TGTGCCATCGGGACAGGGGGCTCCTACGAGCAGTACTTC
TRBV28,.,TRBJ1-2,.,CATRGGITTVGYTF,TGTGCCACCCGAGGGGGTATCACTACGGTGGGCTACACCTTC
TRBV5-8,once,TRBJ2-7,.,CASSLAGVGEQYF,TGTGCCAGCAGCTTGGCAGGGGTTGGCGAGCAGTACTTC
TRBV3-1/TRBV3-2,.,TRBJ1-6,TRBD1,CASSLSTGDAPLHF,TGTGCCAGCAGCCTGTCGACAGGGGATGCACCCCTCCACTTT